These 18 T cell receptor beta chains came from one sample sequenced in a study of PD-L1 blockade in urothelial cancer. Assay used: immunoSEQ multiplex PCR; TCRdb lists only in-frame clones, some missing. The sample contains approximately 100,000 clones, about nine tenths of which appear only once. The input for sequencing was PBMCs, taken around atezolizumab (anti-PD-L1) treatment. The source of these receptors is a woman older than 75 with urothelial cancer.

J is TRBJ1-2 and V is TRBV5-6, with TRBD1 as a possible D gene (5 bases). The length of the CDR3 is 13 residues. Germline CDR1 SGHDT, CDR2 YYEEEE. The V gene lost 2 bases and the J gene lost 7 bases, with 12 bases spanning the gap. The CDR3 DNA reads TGTGCCAGCAGCTTCGGGGGTAGGGGTGGCTACACCTTC. It translates to CASSFGGRGGYTF.

This clone was recorded only once. The chain has TRBV7-2 and TRBJ2-7, with 11 bases identical to TRBD2. J was trimmed by 2 bases and V by 5 bases; bases with no gene match: 5. This CDR3 is built from 15 residues. Germline CDR1 reads SGHTA; CDR2 reads FQGNSA. The CDR3: CASSKLAGAPYEQYF. CDR3 nucleotide sequence: TGTGCCAGCAGCAAACTAGCGGGAGCTCCCTACGAGCAGTACTTC.

V is TRBV5-1 and J is TRBJ2-4; 7 bases fit TRBD1. The CDR3 runs 16 residues. The germline gives CDR1 SGHRS, CDR2 YFSETQ. Losses at the gene ends were 4 bases for V and 8 bases for J; bases not matched to a gene: 15. CDR3 sequence reads: CASSPLARGQKDIQYF. The CDR3 bases are TGCGCCAGCAGCCCCCTTGCGAGGGGACAGAAGGACATTCAGTACTTC.

The rearrangement links TRBV5-1 to TRBJ2-1; D not resolved. Germline V gene sequence: CDR1 SGHRS, CDR2 YFSETQ. V lost 3 bases and J 5 bases, leaving 6 bases between the germline ends. The CDR3 has 12 residues. The CDR3 sequence is CASSYNNNEQFF. CDR3 in DNA: TGCGCCAGCAGCTATAATAACAATGAGCAGTTCTTC.

The chain links TRBV5-5 to TRBJ1-3; 10 nucleotides line up with TRBD1. CDR3 size: 16 residues. Unmatched junction bases numbered 8, after V lost 4 bases and J lost 4 bases. Germline V gene data show CDR1 as SGHKS and CDR2 as YYEKEE (reference sequence). CDR3 DNA sequence: TGTGCCAGCAGCCATTCGCCGACAGGGGGCGGAAACACCATATATTTT. It is translated as CASSHSPTGGGNTIYF.

V and J are TRBV19 and TRBJ1-4, with D possibly being TRBD1 (6 bases). V was pared by 7 bases and J by 7 bases, with 13 bases between. The CDR3 is made up of 13 amino acids. The germline V gene encodes CDR1 LNHDA and CDR2 SQIVND (reference sequence). CDR3 residues: CASNPGVSEKLFF. CDR3 nucleotides: TGTGCCAGTAATCCAGGGGTATCTGAAAAACTGTTTTTT.

V usage is TRBV19 and J usage is TRBJ2-1; TRBD1 matches 8 bases. CDR1 LNHDA and CDR2 SQIVND come from the germline V gene (reference sequence). V lost 5 bases and J lost 5; bases outside the gene matches: 14. The CDR3 length is 17 residues. CDR3 nucleotide sequence: TGTGCCAGTAGTGTCCGCCCTCCGGGACAGGCTGACAATGAGCAGTTCTTC. Its protein product is CASSVRPPGQADNEQFF.

The chain employs TRBV28 and TRBJ1-1, with D unresolved. Trimming cost V 8 bases and J 0 bases, with 16 bases left between them. The CDR3 spans 15 residues. CDR1 is MDHEN and CDR2 is SYDVKM in the germline V gene. In DNA, the CDR3 is TGTGCCAGCTCCCCCCCTCCCTTAATGAACACTGAAGCTTTCTTT. Protein sequence: CASSPPPLMNTEAFF.

This chain joins TRBV6-6 and TRBJ1-4, with 9 bases aligning to TRBD1. The CDR3 spans 14 residues. Germline lookup yields CDR1 MNHNY and CDR2 SVGAGI (reference sequence). Losses at the gene ends were 7 bases for V and 10 bases for J; bases not matched to a gene: 10. This CDR3 reads CASIEQGAQGKLFF. The CDR3 DNA reads TGTGCCAGCATCGAACAGGGGGCCCAGGGAAAACTGTTTTTT.

This clone was detected only once. The V gene is TRBV5-8, the J gene TRBJ2-1, with 13 bases aligning to TRBD2. This CDR3 is built from 16 residues. The V segment lost 0 bases and the J segment 8 bases; nucleotides outside the gene matches: 5. Germline CDR1 and CDR2: SGHTS and YDEGEE. CDR3 amino acids: CASSLGGLAGRYEQFF. The CDR3 DNA sequence: TGTGCCAGCAGCTTGGGGGGACTAGCGGGAAGATATGAGCAGTTCTTC. The variable domain in full, completed from reference TRBV5-8 and TRBJ2-1, reads EAGVTQSPTHLIKTRGQQATLRCSPISGHTSVYWYQQALGLGLQFLLWYDEGEERNRGNFPPRFSGRQFPNYSSELNVNALELEDSALYLCASSLGGLAGRYEQFFGPGTRLTVL.

V is TRBV7-7 and J is TRBJ2-5; the match to TRBD2 covers 7 bases. Trimming removed 5 bases from V and 2 bases from J; junction bases left unmatched: 20. There are 19 residues in the CDR3. Looked up from germline, CDR1 is SSHAT and CDR2 is FNYEAQ (reference sequence). CDR3 region: CASSRGVPTKFGPQETQYF. The CDR3 DNA reads as TGTGCCAGCAGCCGGGGGGTCCCGACTAAATTTGGCCCTCAAGAGACCCAGTACTTC.

The gene calls are TRBV6-1 and TRBJ2-7; D may be TRBD2 (5 bases). This CDR3 comprises 16 residues. Trimming took 2 bases from V and 2 from J, leaving 16 bases between them. CDR1 is MNHNS, CDR2 SASEGT, per germline. CDR3 sequence: CASSEKGSGTPYEQYF. The CDR3 DNA is TGTGCCAGCAGTGAAAAGGGCAGCGGCACCCCCTACGAGCAGTACTTC.

The chain links TRBV2 to TRBJ2-1; no reliable D call. Trimming stripped 5 bases from V and 0 bases from J, with 11 bases between. The CDR3 totals 15 residues. Germline V lookup: CDR1 SNHLY, CDR2 FYNNEI. The CDR3 spells CASSLGVSSYNEQFF. The CDR3 DNA is TGTGCCAGCAGTCTAGGTGTGAGCTCCTACAATGAGCAGTTCTTC.

The rearrangement uses TRBV6-4 and TRBJ1-1, with D possibly matching TRBD1 (5 bases). This CDR3 region has 13 residues. Germline CDR1 MRHNA, CDR2 SNTAGT. Between the trimmed V and J ends, which lost 3 bases and 2 bases, there was a span of 7 bases. In DNA form, the CDR3 reads TGTGCCAGCAGTGAGGGGGGAAACACTGAAGCTTTCTTT. It codes for CASSEGGNTEAFF.

This rearrangement joins TRBV18 to TRBJ1-2, with a weak D call TRBD1 (6 bases). This CDR3 is built from 15 residues. The germline V gene encodes CDR1 KGHSH and CDR2 LQKENI. V shed 3 bases and J shed 0 bases, with 11 bases lying between them. The CDR3 nucleotides read TGTGCCAGCTCACCCCGGACAGAAGCTAACTATGGCTACACCTTC. Encoded protein: CASSPRTEANYGYTF.

The rearrangement links TRBV5-4 to TRBJ1-1, with D hard to call. The germline V gene has CDR1 SGHNT and CDR2 YYREEE (reference sequence). The V end was cut by 4 bases, the J end by 6 bases, with 19 bases between. This CDR3 has 15 residues. Here the CDR3 reads CASSPGGEGSPEAFF. Written as DNA, the CDR3 is TGTGCCAGCAGCCCGGGCGGTGAGGGAAGCCCTGAAGCTTTCTTT.

This chain connects TRBV2 to TRBJ2-2; the D is unclear. V lost 3 bases, J lost 4 bases, and 9 bases lay in between. The length of the CDR3 is 14 residues. CDR1 is SNHLY, CDR2 FYNNEI, per germline. The CDR3 sequence is CASSERPSTGELFF. DNA for the CDR3: TGTGCCAGCAGTGAGAGACCTAGCACCGGGGAGCTGTTTTTT.

This chain links TRBV10-2 with TRBJ1-1; D is ambiguous. This CDR3 is 14 amino acids long. V lost 7 bases and J lost 4, with 16 bases in between. Germline assignment: CDR1 WSHSY and CDR2 SAAADI. The CDR3 region has the DNA TGCGCCAGCATCCTCGGCGGCAGAGGCACTGAAGCTTTCTTT. Its translation: CASILGGRGTEAFF.